The present T cell receptor beta chain was sequenced within a study of PD-L1 blockade in urothelial cancer listed by TCRdb under 2017. For context, the study as a whole: Every patient began therapy in about 2014 and was given atezolizumab 1,200 mg intravenously every 3 weeks. About 85% of the roughly 29 patients were identified as males with urothelial cancer of bladder origin, and a prior smoking history was reported by 18 of 29 patients. TCR sequencing covered pretreatment tumor samples and matched, serially collected peripheral blood taken before and after atezolizumab treatment. An ECOG performance status of 0 or 1 was recorded for the patients, and 0 to 3 prior chemotherapy regimens had been received by the patients. Durable clinical benefit was achieved by nine patients but not by the remaining 20. Blood samples were analyzed at 3 weeks after treatment start (second dose) and at 6 weeks after treatment start. In the same patients who had TCR sequencing, pretreatment tumors also underwent whole exome sequencing and RNA sequencing. Around 29 patients had pretreatment blood TCR-seq, some 25 had at least one posttreatment blood collection, and some 25 had tumor TCR-seq. Somatic, immune and clinical correlates of response to PD-L1 blockade with atezolizumab in urothelial cancer were the focus of an exploratory multi-omic analysis. Blood samples gave a median of about 150,000 T cells and approximately 85,000 unique TCRs, with a median clonality of 0.080. Durable clinical benefit was defined as a progression-free survival longer than 6 months, and TCR features were additionally tested against progression-free survival and overall survival. The full study reports these points: At 3 weeks after the start of treatment, tumor-associated TCR clones in peripheral blood had expanded more in patients with durable benefit (n of about 20, p = 0.022). Because of the small sample size (n ≈ 31) and the many exploratory analyses performed, the results are intended to be regarded as hypothesis-generating. A pretreatment peripheral blood TCR clonality below the median was linked to improved progression-free and overall survival.

Synthetic TCR analog templates were spiked into each PCR to estimate absolute template abundance from read counts. Using the immunoSEQ assay, TCRbeta CDR3 regions were amplified from genomic DNA with bias-controlled V and J gene primers. Rearranged TCRbeta segments were sequenced at approximately 20X coverage. Per the original workflow: Sequencing errors were corrected by clustering, and CDR3s were annotated against IMGT so that V, D and J genes could be assigned. Only productive TCRbeta rearrangements were used in downstream analyses, excluding out-of-frame or stop-codon sequences. Clonality was calculated as one minus the Shannon entropy normalized by the log of the number of unique productive sequences. Fisher's exact test with Benjamini-Hochberg correction, using a cutoff of adjusted p below 0.01, was how clones that differed between time points or between blood and tumor were identified. TCRdb mirrors the immuneACCESS table, restricted to in-frame sequences. Some clones are absent from its copies; in checked studies, under half trace to an unresolved V gene, and the reason for the others is unknown. V, J and clone size are taken as reported in that table, and D and trimming were inferred from the DNA itself. In all, the sample holds about 82,000 clones, and about four fifths of those were seen once. The ten largest clonotypes hold 8% to 9.5% of the sample.

For this clone: Its antigen remains unidentified. Nothing much larger sits one base from this clone, and base qualities are not available.

Relative to germline, V is 3 bases shorter and J is 1 base shorter, with 13 bases between their ends. Counted from cysteine to phenylalanine, this CDR3 has 15 amino acids. The entry retains the CDR3 DNA only, 45 bases that are in frame from base 1. The germline V gene encodes CDR1 SGDLS and CDR2 YYNGEE. The cohort included some 30 patients with locally advanced or metastatic urothelial carcinoma who were treated at Memorial Sloan Kettering on a trial protocol. Peripheral blood mononuclear cells were collected pretreatment and during treatment, with between 1 and 8 total time points per patient. The Qiagen DNeasy Blood extraction kit was used to purify genomic DNA from total PBMCs and tumor samples. PBMCs were collected pretreatment and during treatment, and were isolated and stored as previously described.

This receptor was obtained from a man between 65 and 85 years old with urothelial cancer. Sample: PBMCs, taken around atezolizumab (anti-PD-L1) treatment. This chain joins TRBV9 to TRBJ1-1; perhaps TRBD1 is the D gene, with 5 bases matching. For the CDR3, the sequence is CASSAAGPSNTEAFF. The sequence in DNA is TGTGCCAGCAGCGCGGCGGGGCCCTCGAACACTGAAGCTTTCTTT.